The T cell receptor beta chain described here comes from a study of long-term antiretroviral therapy in people with HIV. It was version v3.0 of the immunoSEQ assay that was run at survey level. For each individual sample, sequencing targeted roughly 35,000-55,000 T-cell genomes. Libraries were prepared by immunoSEQ multiplex PCR; TCRdb keeps only in-frame clonotypes and omits some of them. The table includes about 24,000 clones, roughly 87% detected once. This CDR3 has 15 residues. Germline CDR1 SGHRS, CDR2 YFSETQ. Trimming left V 0 bases short and J 0 bases short, with 9 bases between. As regards this clone: Its antigen is not known.

Findings and caveats of the study: ART adherence, viral resistance and therapy changes went unrecorded. At every time point, clones expanded before ART dominated the repertoire. Diversity measured after ART increased yet remained under transplant donor controls.

This chain uses TRBV5-1 with TRBJ2-5; D is ambiguous. The receptor comes from a man aged 45 to 65 with HIV. The specimen comprised unsorted PBMCs, sampled 1.8 years before starting antiretroviral therapy. CDR3 sequence reads: CASSLGGQYQETQYF. Here the CDR3 DNA reads TGCGCCAGCAGCTTGGGGGGTCAGTACCAAGAGACCCAGTACTTC.